The clone carrying this TCR beta chain was counted many times. Its antigen is currently unknown. TCRdb ran MiXCR on the RT-PCR reads and lists one entry per CDR3 protein. Counted here are over 400,000 distinct CDR3 sequences, under 15% occurring once; the ten biggest clones make up around 13%. The data were taken from a study of response to subunit inactivated influenza vaccine. Study-wide points: Authors suggested each seasonal influenza vaccination recruits few new T cells.

CDR3 length equals 12 residues. Germline CDR1 and CDR2: DFQATT and SNEGSKA (reference sequence). The source material was PBMCs from blood, sampled 45 days after vaccination. The chain links TRBV20-1 to TRBJ2-1, with 9 bases matching TRBD2. This sequence was found in a man in his fifties who received an inactivated influenza vaccine. The DNA for the CDR3 is TGCAACCCGCGGGAGGGGTTTAATGAGCAGTTCTTC. The encoded protein is CNPREGFNEQFF.